Below, 23 T cell receptor beta chains from the same sample are listed, as sequenced in a study of Graves' ophthalmopathy and Graves' hyperthyroidism. Amplification targeted the TCR beta CDR3 regions, with RNA transcripts as the source material. A first-round RT-PCR used HTBI primers, followed by a second-round multiplex PCR. TCRdb fed the multiplex PCR reads into MiXCR, producing one record per CDR3 protein. The table shows 680,000 or so distinct CDR3 sequences, with about a fifth occurring only once. Sequencing input: peripheral blood. These TCRs come from a woman aged 18-30 years with stable Graves' hyperthyroidism. Some clones in this sample may be carry-over from other donors' samples.

This chain links TRBV6-1 with TRBJ1-2; the D gene is possibly TRBD1 (5 bases). The germline V gene has CDR1 MNHNS and CDR2 SASEGT. The CDR3 consists of 12 residues. CDR3 DNA: TGTGTTGCGGGGGTTCGGGACTATGGCTACACCTTC. Translating gives CVAGVRDYGYTF.

This clonotype has a count of ten or more. The junction and the germline gene differ at one end; a read error may be behind it. The chain couples TRBV12-3 or TRBV12-4 to TRBJ1-1; D is ambiguous. CDR3 size: 13 residues. This CDR3 is CASSLDLGPEAFF. As DNA, the CDR3 is TGTGCCAGCAGCTTAGATCTTGGTCCTGAAGCTTTCTTT.

Only a few counts were recorded for this clonotype. V is TRBV7-2 and J is TRBJ1-6; perhaps TRBD1 as D (5 bases). This CDR3 has 17 amino acids. Germline V gene lookup returns CDR1 SGHTA and CDR2 FQGNSA. V was pared by 4 bases and J by 2 bases, with 15 bases between. CDR3 sequence reads: CASSSRGGVAYNSPLHF. As DNA, the CDR3 is TGTGCCAGCAGCTCGCGGGGGGGGGTCGCCTATAATTCACCCCTCCACTTT.

In its sample, this clonotype was seen many times. The chain is built from TRBV6-1 and TRBJ2-3; D is uncertain. The CDR3 covers 13 residues. Trimming shortened V by 2 bases and J by 6 bases, and 9 bases separated the two germline ends. Germline V lookup: CDR1 MNHNS, CDR2 SASEGT. For the CDR3, the DNA is TGTGCCAGCAGTGAAATAACCCGGGATACGCAGTATTTT. It specifies CASSEITRDTQYF.

This clonotype was seen more than once but under ten times. The gene calls are TRBV18 and TRBJ2-7; a weak D match, TRBD1 (6 bases). Trimming pared 1 base from V and 2 bases from J, leaving 18 bases between. CDR1 is KGHSH and CDR2 is LQKENI in the germline V gene. The CDR3 is 17 residues long. The chain's CDR3 is CASSPQGSAGVAYEQYF. The CDR3 nucleotides are TGTGCCAGCTCACCACAGGGCTCGGCAGGGGTGGCCTACGAGCAGTACTTC.

This clonotype showed up many times. One end of the junction is discordant with germline, which a read error may explain. This chain's CDR3 is CASLQGVGAEALF. CDR3 coding DNA: TGTGCCAGCCTACAGGGGGTTGGCGCTGAAGCTCTCTTT. This chain uses TRBV12-3 or TRBV12-4 with TRBJ1-1, with TRBD1 identical over 8 bases. The CDR3 has 13 amino acids.

This clonotype was recorded at least ten times. The chain employs TRBV28 and TRBJ2-2; 11 nucleotides agree with TRBD2. V was clipped by 2 bases and J by 0 bases; unmatched bases: 2. The CDR3 is made up of 17 amino acids. Germline V gives CDR1 MDHEN, CDR2 SYDVKM. The DNA for the CDR3 is TGTGCCAGCAGTTTAGCGGGACTAGCGGCGAACACCGGGGAGCTGTTTTTT. It codes for CASSLAGLAANTGELFF.

The V call is TRBV30, the J call TRBJ1-1, with D unclear. The V and J ends lost 3 bases and 6 bases respectively, with 17 bases between them. The V gene's germline CDR1 is GTSNPN and CDR2 SVGIG (reference sequence). The CDR3 has 14 residues. CDR3 sequence (DNA): TGTGCCTGGAGCCTAACCCTCAGGAGGGCTGAAGCTTTCTTT. Encoded protein: CAWSLTLRRAEAFF.

This clonotype was counted ten times or more. The chain combines TRBV12-5 with TRBJ1-2, with D perhaps TRBD1 (5 bases). V was pared by 0 bases and J by 2 bases, with 22 bases between. The CDR3 runs 19 residues. The germline CDR1 and CDR2 sequences are LGHNT and FRNRAP. The chain's CDR3 is CASGLVVIGRDRPNYGYTF. CDR3 DNA: TGTGCTAGTGGTTTGGTTGTTATAGGCAGGGATCGACCAAACTATGGCTACACCTTC.

Ten or more counts support this clonotype. The V gene is TRBV20-1, the J gene TRBJ1-2; 9 bases map to TRBD1. The CDR3 loop spans 15 amino acids. The V gene end was trimmed by 0 bases and the J gene end by 0 bases; junction bases not matched to a gene: 2. The germline gives CDR1 DFQATT, CDR2 SNEGSKA (reference sequence). The CDR3 protein is CSAREDRGPNYGYTF. DNA for the CDR3: TGCAGTGCTAGAGAGGACAGGGGACCTAACTATGGCTACACCTTC.

This clonotype was counted a few times. The chain uses TRBV6-5 and TRBJ1-1; the match to TRBD1 covers 12 bases. There are 16 residues in the CDR3. Per the germline V gene, CDR1 is MNHEY and CDR2 is SVGAGI. The junction had 8 bases not matched to a gene; V was cut back by 4 bases and J by 5 bases. CDR3 sequence: CASSSLGQGAWTEAFF. The DNA for the CDR3 is TGTGCCAGCAGTTCCCTGGGACAGGGGGCGTGGACTGAAGCTTTCTTT.

This clonotype occurred many times. The rearrangement uses TRBV18 and TRBJ2-7; TRBD1 matches at 9 bases. This CDR3 is 14 amino acids long. Germline V gene data show CDR1 as KGHSH and CDR2 as LQKENI. Trimming cost V 6 bases and J 11 bases; bases outside gene matches: 14. CDR3 coding DNA: TGTGCCAGCTCGGACACCGGGACAGGGAACATCGAGTACTTC. The encoded protein is CASSDTGTGNIEYF.

This clonotype was seen ten or more times. The J gene is TRBJ1-6, the V gene TRBV6-1, with D perhaps TRBD1 (6 bases). The CDR3 runs to 15 residues. Deletions cut 4 bases from V and 5 bases from J, with 12 bases between. Germline V gene data show CDR1 as MNHNS and CDR2 as SASEGT. As DNA, the CDR3 is TGTGCCAGCAGTGGGGGACACCAGAATAATTCACCCCTCCACTTT. It specifies CASSGGHQNNSPLHF.

The chain links TRBV12-3 or TRBV12-4 to TRBJ1-2, with a weak D call TRBD1 (6 bases). The CDR3 loop spans 14 amino acids. V lost 7 bases and J 2 bases, leaving 14 bases between the germline ends. The CDR3 loop is CASTLPGGNYGYTF. The CDR3 DNA follows: TGTGCCAGCACCCTCCCCGGGGGCAACTATGGCTACACCTTC.

This clonotype was seen a few times. The chain carries TRBV27 and TRBJ2-7; no reliable D call. CDR3 length equals 15 residues. Germline V gene sequence: CDR1 MNHEY, CDR2 SMNVEV (reference sequence). Trimming pared 4 bases from V and 5 bases from J, leaving 18 bases between. CDR3 sequence: CASSSASLIPHEQYF. The CDR3 DNA follows: TGTGCCAGCAGTTCAGCGTCACTGATCCCCCACGAGCAGTACTTC.

In its sample, this clonotype was seen a few times. The chain links TRBV30 to TRBJ1-1; D uncertain. The CDR3 covers 15 residues. Germline V gives CDR1 GTSNPN, CDR2 SVGIG (reference sequence). Deletions cut 5 bases from V and 7 bases from J, with 23 bases between. DNA for the CDR3: TGTGCCTGGGGGATGTGGGGTAGGGAGCGGATTGAAGCTTTCTTT. Encoded protein: CAWGMWGRERIEAFF.

This sequence joins TRBV18 and TRBJ1-1, with D perhaps matching TRBD1 (5 bases). The CDR3 extends over 15 amino acids. The V and J ends lost 6 bases and 1 base respectively, with 15 bases between them. The germline V gene encodes CDR1 KGHSH and CDR2 LQKENI. The CDR3: CASSPGTGQNTEAFF. The DNA for the CDR3 is TGTGCCAGCTCCCCGGGGACGGGGCAGAACACTGAAGCTTTCTTT.

This clonotype was counted at least ten times. The V gene is TRBV24-1, the J gene TRBJ1-1; TRBD1 might be the D (5 bases). V lost 4 bases, J lost 3 bases, and 8 bases lay in between. Germline assignment: CDR1 KGHDR and CDR2 SFDVKD. The CDR3 length is 13 residues. The DNA of the CDR3 is TGTGCCACCAGTGAATCAGGGTACACTGAAGCTTTCTTT. Protein product: CATSESGYTEAFF.

This chain joins TRBV10-2 and TRBJ2-7; no firm D call. CDR3 length: 15 residues. Trimming took off 0 bases at V and 5 bases at J, with 14 bases between the two ends. CDR1 WSHSY and CDR2 SAAADI come from the germline V gene. The CDR3 DNA is TGCGCCAGCAGTGAGTCTGCGGCCCCCGTCAACGAGCAGTACTTC. Protein: CASSESAAPVNEQYF.

The chain couples TRBV20-1 to TRBJ1-3; a weak D match, TRBD1 (5 bases). Germline CDR1 DFQATT, CDR2 SNEGSKA (reference sequence). V dropped 3 bases and J dropped 5 bases, with 11 bases sitting between them. The CDR3 has 13 residues. CDR3 sequence reads: CSARRAGRNTIYF. The CDR3 region has the DNA TGCAGTGCTAGGCGGGCAGGGAGAAACACCATATATTTT.

With respect to this clonotype: One end of the junction fails to match germline, which may point to a read error. The chain joins TRBV18 to TRBJ1-6; 8 positions match TRBD1. CDR1 KGHSH and CDR2 LQKENI come from the germline V gene. The length of the CDR3 is 15 residues. This chain's CDR3 is CVSSPRDRTNSPLHF. The DNA of the CDR3 is TGTGTCAGCTCACCACGGGACAGGACTAATTCACCCCTCCACTTT.

J is TRBJ1-1 and V is TRBV27; D is unresolved. V was trimmed by 5 bases and J by 1 base, leaving 11 bases between them. Germline CDR1 and CDR2: MNHEY and SMNVEV (reference sequence). The CDR3 runs to 14 residues. The CDR3 region is CASSLLGWNTEAFF. In DNA form, the CDR3 reads TGTGCCAGCAGTCTCTTAGGGTGGAACACTGAAGCTTTCTTT.

In this sample, this clonotype turned up a few times. This chain uses TRBV4-2 with TRBJ1-2; D not certain. With 1 base removed from V and 4 bases from J, the gap between germline ends came to 13 bases. This CDR3 contains 15 residues. Looked up from germline, CDR1 is LGHNA and CDR2 is YNFKEQ. CDR3 loop: CASSQALGQVYGYTF. CDR3 in DNA: TGTGCCAGCAGCCAAGCGTTAGGGCAGGTCTATGGCTACACCTTC.